The 25 T cell receptor beta chains in this list originate from one sample, sequenced in a study of shared clonotypes between healthy human individuals. Positively selected for CCR7, the CD45RO-negative cells used as naive CD8 cells excluded terminally differentiated effector memory CD45RA+ cells. The protocol was immunoSEQ multiplex PCR, while the TCRdb copy is restricted to in-frame clones and leaves out a portion. The sample records roughly 1,800,000 clones, about 94% being singletons. The sample comprised naive CD8+ T cells sorted from blood. These receptors all stem from a man between 18 and 35 years old in good health.

V and J are TRBV5-4 and TRBJ2-7; weak D call: TRBD2 (6 bases). Germline V lookup: CDR1 SGHNT, CDR2 YYREEE (reference sequence). Trimming stripped 4 bases from V and 5 bases from J, with 16 bases between. This CDR3 contains 14 residues. The CDR3 coding sequence is TGTGCCAGCAGCCAGTATAGCGGTTCACACGAGCAGTACTTC. This sequence encodes CASSQYSGSHEQYF.

This clone was picked up one time. Compared with germline, one end of the junction differs, possibly owing to a read error. The chain links TRBV7-6 to TRBJ2-2; no reliable D call. The germline CDR1 and CDR2 sequences are SGHVS and FNYEAQ. The CDR3 is 12 residues long. The CDR3 nucleotides are TGTGCCAGCAGCTTAGGACGGCGAGCGCCCCTTTTT. It encodes CASSLGRRAPLF.

This rearrangement joins TRBV15 to TRBJ2-3, with 7 positions matching TRBD2. From germline, CDR1 is LNHNV and CDR2 YYDKDF (reference sequence). The CDR3 runs 15 residues. V shed 1 base and J 3 bases; nucleotides not matched to a gene: 4. CDR3 nucleotides: TGTGCCACCAGCAGAGGTGGGGGGGAAACAGATACGCAGTATTTT. Its protein is CATSRGGGETDTQYF.

This clone was counted once. The V gene is TRBV4-1, the J gene TRBJ1-5; no definite D call. V was cut by 1 base and J by 5 bases, with 6 bases left in between. Looked up from germline, CDR1 is MGHRA and CDR2 is YSYEKL. CDR3 size: 13 residues. The CDR3 loop reads CASSQAQDQPQHF. The CDR3 DNA reads as TGCGCCAGCAGCCAAGCGCAAGATCAGCCCCAGCATTTT.

This clone appeared a single time. This sequence joins TRBV27 and TRBJ2-3; 13 bases align to TRBD2. CDR3 size: 15 residues. Germline V gives CDR1 MNHEY, CDR2 SMNVEV (reference sequence). The J segment lost 6 bases and the V segment lost 4 bases, leaving 4 bases of the junction unmatched. The CDR3 sequence is CASSSLAGGRDTQYF. The CDR3 region has the DNA TGTGCCAGCAGTTCACTAGCGGGGGGGCGGGATACGCAGTATTTT.

This chain links TRBV7-8 with TRBJ2-7; the D call may be TRBD1 or TRBD2 (5 bases each). CDR1 SGHVS and CDR2 FQNEAQ come from the germline V gene. V lost 1 base to trimming and J lost 2 bases, with 12 bases between them. CDR3 length: 15 residues. The CDR3 reads CASSLVAGTTYEQYF. The CDR3 DNA is TGTGCCAGCAGCTTAGTAGCCGGGACCACCTACGAGCAGTACTTC.

Of note for this clone: Since a much larger clone is just one base distant, this may be a read error. This specimen includes other DNA sequences encoding the same CDR3. The J gene is TRBJ2-7, the V gene TRBV7-9; D not resolved. The CDR3 contains 13 residues. V shed 1 base and J shed 2 bases, with 6 bases lying between them. CDR1 is SEHNR and CDR2 is FQNEAQ in the germline V gene (reference sequence). CDR3 nucleotide sequence: TGTGCCAGCAGCTTAGACAGCCCCTACGAGCAGTACTTC. This encodes CASSLDSPYEQYF.

The chain couples TRBV11-2 to TRBJ2-1; D may be TRBD2 (6 bases). V shed 1 base and J shed 9 bases, with 10 bases lying between them. CDR3 length: 13 residues. The germline V gene has CDR1 SGHAT and CDR2 FQNNGV. CDR3 DNA sequence: TGTGCCAGCAGCTTAGGCGGGGCCGGTGAGCAGTTCTTC. This sequence encodes CASSLGGAGEQFF.

CDR3 residues: CASRAFPGTGGAGTQYF. The CDR3 nucleotides are TGCGCCAGCCGGGCCTTTCCCGGGACAGGGGGCGCGGGTACGCAGTATTTT. The rearrangement uses TRBV10-1 and TRBJ2-3, with 12 bases identical to TRBD1. Unmatched junction bases numbered 17, after V lost 8 bases and J lost 8 bases. The germline gives CDR1 WNHNN, CDR2 SYGVQD (reference sequence). This CDR3 contains 17 residues.

This chain uses TRBV28 with TRBJ2-2; D is unclear. The V gene lost 7 bases and the J gene lost 0 bases, with 9 bases spanning the gap. Germline V gene sequence: CDR1 MDHEN, CDR2 SYDVKM. The CDR3 contains 14 residues. The chain's CDR3 is CASIRVPNTGELFF. The CDR3 nucleotides read TGTGCCAGCATTCGGGTTCCGAACACCGGGGAGCTGTTTTTT.

This sequence joins TRBV27 and TRBJ1-1, with 9 bases fitting TRBD1. The CDR3 covers 15 residues. With V trimmed by 0 bases and J by 4 bases, 3 bases remained unmatched. Germline V gene data show CDR1 as MNHEY and CDR2 as SMNVEV (reference sequence). The CDR3 nucleotides are TGTGCCAGCAGTTTATCCGGGACAGGGAGCACTGAAGCTTTCTTT. The encoded protein is CASSLSGTGSTEAFF.

The chain links TRBV6-1 to TRBJ2-5; D remains unclear. Per germline, CDR1 MNHNS and CDR2 SASEGT. The ends were cut back, 2 bases at V and 2 bases at J, with 12 bases in the middle. The CDR3 extends over 15 amino acids. The CDR3 DNA follows: TGTGCCAGCAGTGAATATGGGGATTTACAAGAGACCCAGTACTTC. Protein sequence: CASSEYGDLQETQYF.

The CDR3 region is CASSLQGAYNEQFF. The CDR3 DNA follows: TGTGCCAGCAGCCTACAGGGGGCCTACAATGAGCAGTTCTTC. This sequence joins TRBV25-1 and TRBJ2-1, with 8 bases lining up with TRBD1. CDR3 length equals 14 residues. The ends lost 6 bases at V and 2 bases at J; junction bases unmatched: 3. Germline assignment: CDR1 MGHDK and CDR2 SYGVNS.

The rearrangement joins TRBV29-1 to TRBJ2-7, with D possibly TRBD2 on 6 matching bases. The CDR3 is made up of 15 amino acids. The V end was cut by 2 bases, the J end by 0 bases, with 14 bases between. Germline loops: CDR1 SQVTM, CDR2 ANQGSEA. CDR3 nucleotide sequence: TGCAGCGTTGAATTTGTCGGGAGTCACTCCTACGAGCAGTACTTC. Protein: CSVEFVGSHSYEQYF.

The chain couples TRBV6-5 to TRBJ2-7; 11 bases map to TRBD1. CDR3 length: 13 residues. Germline CDR1 MNHEY, CDR2 SVGAGI. V was pared by 5 bases and J by 5 bases, with 2 bases of the junction left unmatched. This CDR3 reads CASSRTGGDEQYF. CDR3 coding DNA: TGTGCCAGCAGTCGGACAGGGGGCGACGAGCAGTACTTC.

The rearrangement links TRBV28 to TRBJ2-3, with D perhaps assigned TRBD1 or TRBD2 (5 bases each). Germline V CDR1 and CDR2: MDHEN, SYDVKM. The CDR3 has 17 amino acids. Between the trimmed V and J ends, which lost 6 bases and 8 bases, there was a span of 27 bases. The CDR3, as DNA: TGTGCCAGCAGCCGCCTGGGGACCCACCCTGAACTTGCTACGCAGTATTTT. Its translation is CASSRLGTHPELATQYF. The whole variable domain, remainder taken from reference TRBV28 and TRBJ2-3, is DVKVTQSSRYLVKRTGEKVFLECVQDMDHENMFWYRQDPGLGLRLIYFSYDVKMKEKGDIPEGYSVSREKKERFSLILESASTNQTSMYLCASSRLGTHPELATQYFGPGTRLTVL.

The chain employs TRBV7-9 and TRBJ2-1; D gene ambiguous. The CDR3 sequence is 15 residues long. Germline V gives CDR1 SEHNR, CDR2 FQNEAQ (reference sequence). Deletions cut 2 bases from V and 0 bases from J, with 8 bases between. The CDR3 DNA is TGTGCCAGCAGCTTACAAGTGCTCTCCTACAATGAGCAGTTCTTC. Translating gives CASSLQVLSYNEQFF.

The chain carries TRBV9 and TRBJ2-1; 7 bases map to TRBD2. The CDR3 loop spans 15 amino acids. CDR1 and CDR2 from the germline V gene are SGDLS and YYNGEE. J lost 2 bases, V lost 2 bases, and 4 bases had no gene match. CDR3: CASSVASGPYNEQFF. CDR3 coding DNA: TGTGCCAGCAGCGTGGCTAGCGGTCCCTACAATGAGCAGTTCTTC.

The chain links TRBV15 to TRBJ1-2, with a weak D call TRBD1 (6 bases). Per the germline V gene, CDR1 is LNHNV and CDR2 is YYDKDF (reference sequence). V dropped 4 bases and J dropped 10 bases, with 13 bases sitting between them. The CDR3 runs to 12 residues. The CDR3 nucleotides are TGTGCCACCAGCACCGGGTGGACAGACTACACCTTC. Translation gives CATSTGWTDYTF.

The rearrangement joins TRBV7-9 to TRBJ2-2; TRBD1 matches at 8 bases. The CDR3 totals 15 residues. CDR1 and CDR2 from the germline V gene are SEHNR and FQNEAQ (reference sequence). V was clipped by 6 bases and J by 6 bases; unmatched bases: 9. The CDR3 nucleotides are TGTGCCAGCAGAGGACAGGGCCCAAGCGCCGGGGAGCTGTTTTTT. Translated, it gives CASRGQGPSAGELFF.

This chain connects TRBV6-1 to TRBJ1-2, with a possible D match to TRBD1 (6 bases). Germline V CDR1 and CDR2: MNHNS, SASEGT. The CDR3 is made up of 14 amino acids. Trimming left V 6 bases short and J 0 bases short, with 11 bases between. CDR3 sequence: CASSHRDTNYGYTF. For the CDR3, the DNA is TGTGCCAGCAGCCACCGGGACACTAACTATGGCTACACCTTC.

The chain is built from TRBV6-6 and TRBJ2-7; TRBD1 matches 7 bases. The CDR3 has 14 residues. The germline CDR1 and CDR2 sequences are MNHNY and SVGAGI (reference sequence). V dropped 5 bases and J dropped 3; count of bases not matched to a gene: 7. Here the CDR3 reads CASSDGQVFYEQYF. CDR3 in DNA: TGTGCCAGCAGTGACGGACAGGTCTTCTACGAGCAGTACTTC.

This chain joins TRBV30 and TRBJ2-1, with D possibly being TRBD2 (5 bases). CDR3 size: 12 residues. The V and J ends lost 1 base and 6 bases respectively, with 7 bases between them. From germline, CDR1 is GTSNPN and CDR2 SVGIG (reference sequence). The CDR3 loop reads CAWSAGINEQFF. DNA of the CDR3: TGTGCCTGGAGTGCCGGGATCAATGAGCAGTTCTTC. The whole variable domain, remainder taken from reference TRBV30 and TRBJ2-1, is SQTIHQWPATLVQPVGSPLSLECTVEGTSNPNLYWYRQAAGRGLQLLFYSVGIGQISSEVPQNLSASRPQDRQFILSSKKLLLSDSGFYLCAWSAGINEQFFGPGTRLTVL.

The genes are TRBV27 and TRBJ1-1; 7 bases line up with TRBD1. Trimming removed 4 bases from V and 2 bases from J; junction bases left unmatched: 13. Germline V gene data show CDR1 as MNHEY and CDR2 as SMNVEV (reference sequence). CDR3 size: 17 residues. As DNA, the CDR3 is TGTGCCAGCAGTTCGACCCCCGGAGGGGGCGCAAACACTGAAGCTTTCTTT. As protein: CASSSTPGGGANTEAFF.

This clone is a singleton in its sample. The rearrangement uses TRBV29-1 and TRBJ1-2; 7 positions match TRBD1. V shed 6 bases and J 6 bases; nucleotides not matched to a gene: 7. This CDR3 is built from 12 residues. Germline V lookup: CDR1 SQVTM, CDR2 ANQGSEA. CDR3 amino acids: CSVGQGVDGYTF. DNA of the CDR3: TGCAGCGTCGGCCAGGGGGTGGATGGCTACACCTTC.